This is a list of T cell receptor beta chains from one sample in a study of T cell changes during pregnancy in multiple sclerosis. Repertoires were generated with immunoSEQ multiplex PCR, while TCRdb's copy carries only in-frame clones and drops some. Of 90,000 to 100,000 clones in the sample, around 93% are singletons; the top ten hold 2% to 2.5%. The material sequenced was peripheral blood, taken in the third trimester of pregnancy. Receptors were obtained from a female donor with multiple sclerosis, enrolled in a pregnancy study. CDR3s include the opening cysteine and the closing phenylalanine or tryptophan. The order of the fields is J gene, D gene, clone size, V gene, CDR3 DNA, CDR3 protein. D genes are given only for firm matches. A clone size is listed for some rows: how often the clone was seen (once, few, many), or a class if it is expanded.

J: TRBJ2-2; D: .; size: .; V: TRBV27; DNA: TGTGCCAGCAGGGTAAAGGAGTTTACCGGGGAGCTGTTTTTT; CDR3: CASRVKEFTGELFF
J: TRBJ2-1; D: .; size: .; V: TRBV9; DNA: TGTGCCAGCAGCCGATTTAGCGGAGTTGGGCCAAATGAGCAGTTCTTC; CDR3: CASSRFSGVGPNEQFF
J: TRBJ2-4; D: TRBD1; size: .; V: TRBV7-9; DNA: TGTGCCAGCAGCAAGACGACAGGGGGCGAATCCAAAAACATTCAGTACTTC; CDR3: CASSKTTGGESKNIQYF
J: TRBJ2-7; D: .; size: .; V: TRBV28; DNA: TGTGCCAGCACTAACAGGGAATCCTACGAGCAGTACTTC; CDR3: CASTNRESYEQYF
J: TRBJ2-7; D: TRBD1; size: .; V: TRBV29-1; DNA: TGCAGCGTTGAAGGCAGGGGGCCCTACGAGCAGTACTTC; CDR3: CSVEGRGPYEQYF
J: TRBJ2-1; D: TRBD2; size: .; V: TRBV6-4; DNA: TGTGCCAGCAGTGACGATCTAGCGGGCCTCAATGAGCAGTTCTTC; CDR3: CASSDDLAGLNEQFF
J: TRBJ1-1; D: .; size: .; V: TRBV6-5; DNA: TGTGCCAGCAGCCGGCAGGGTGACACTGAGGCTTTCTTT; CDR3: CASSRQGDTEAFF
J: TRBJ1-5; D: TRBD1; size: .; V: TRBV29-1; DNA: TGCAGCGTTTCTTCCGGGACAGGGGGCCATCAGCCCCAGCATTTT; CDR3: CSVSSGTGGHQPQHF
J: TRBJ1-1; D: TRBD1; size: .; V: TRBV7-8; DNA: TGTGCCAGCAGCTTAGAGACAGGGGGAGCTTTCTTT; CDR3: CASSLETGGAFF
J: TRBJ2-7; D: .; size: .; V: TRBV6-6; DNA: TGTGCCAGCAGGAACCGGGACAACGTCGTCTACGAGCAGTACTTC; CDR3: CASRNRDNVVYEQYF
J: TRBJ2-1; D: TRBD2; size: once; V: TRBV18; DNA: TGTGCCAGCTCACCAAGCGGGAGGACCACATACAATGAGCAGTTCTTC; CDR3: CASSPSGRTTYNEQFF
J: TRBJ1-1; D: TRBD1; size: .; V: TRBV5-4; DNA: TGTGCCAGCAGCTTCAATCACCTCGGTAGGGACAGGGCTATGAACACTGAAGCTTTCTTT; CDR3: CASSFNHLGRDRAMNTEAFF
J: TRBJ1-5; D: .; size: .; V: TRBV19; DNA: TGTGCCAGTAGTAATTTCCCTAAAAATAGCAATCAGCCCCAGCATTTT; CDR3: CASSNFPKNSNQPQHF
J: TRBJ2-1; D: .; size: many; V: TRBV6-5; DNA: TGTGCCAGCACGACAGGCTACAATGAGCAGTTCTTC; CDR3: CASTTGYNEQFF
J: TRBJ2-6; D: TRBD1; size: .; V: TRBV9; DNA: TGTGCCAGCAGCGTAGGGGACAGGGGCTCTGGGGCCAACGTCCTGACTTTC; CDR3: CASSVGDRGSGANVLTF
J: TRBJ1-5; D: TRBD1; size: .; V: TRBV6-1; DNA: TGTGCCAGCAGTGGTCGACAGGGGGAACCGGCACAGCCCCAGCATTTT; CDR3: CASSGRQGEPAQPQHF